This TCR beta chain was sequenced for a study of cytomegalovirus exposure and HLA in healthy donors. Per germline, CDR1 ENHRY and CDR2 SYGVKD. V shed 6 bases, J shed 5 bases, and the junction held 7 bases outside the gene matches. The CDR3 consists of 14 residues. PCR used 60 Vbeta primers and 13 Jbeta primers. TCRdb's copy holds only in-frame clones and misses some; the assay was immunoSEQ multiplex PCR. The sample consists of nearly 110,000 clones, around 77% of them appearing once. This TCR derives from a male donor in good health and CMV-seronegative. The material sequenced was PBMCs. V usage is TRBV10-3 and J usage is TRBJ2-5, with 9 bases matching TRBD1. The CDR3 spells CAIRNDRGGETQYF. In nucleotides, the CDR3 is TGTGCCATCAGGAACGACAGGGGGGGCGAGACCCAGTACTTC.